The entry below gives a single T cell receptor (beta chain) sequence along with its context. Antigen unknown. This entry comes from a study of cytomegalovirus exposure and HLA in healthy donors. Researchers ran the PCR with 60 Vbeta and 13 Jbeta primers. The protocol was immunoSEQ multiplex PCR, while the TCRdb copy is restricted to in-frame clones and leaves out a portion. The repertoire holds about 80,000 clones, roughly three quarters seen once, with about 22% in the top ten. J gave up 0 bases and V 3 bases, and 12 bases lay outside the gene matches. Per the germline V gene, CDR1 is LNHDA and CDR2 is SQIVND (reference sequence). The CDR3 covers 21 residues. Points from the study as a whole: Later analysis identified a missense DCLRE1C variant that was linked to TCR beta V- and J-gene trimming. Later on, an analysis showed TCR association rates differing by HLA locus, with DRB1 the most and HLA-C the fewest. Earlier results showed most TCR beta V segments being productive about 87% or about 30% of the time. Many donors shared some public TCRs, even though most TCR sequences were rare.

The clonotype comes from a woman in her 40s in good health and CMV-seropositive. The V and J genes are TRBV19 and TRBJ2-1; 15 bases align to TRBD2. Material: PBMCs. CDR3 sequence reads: CASSIRRGTSGGPSSYNEQFF. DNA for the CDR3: TGTGCCAGTAGTATTCGACGAGGGACTAGCGGGGGGCCTAGCTCCTACAATGAGCAGTTCTTC.